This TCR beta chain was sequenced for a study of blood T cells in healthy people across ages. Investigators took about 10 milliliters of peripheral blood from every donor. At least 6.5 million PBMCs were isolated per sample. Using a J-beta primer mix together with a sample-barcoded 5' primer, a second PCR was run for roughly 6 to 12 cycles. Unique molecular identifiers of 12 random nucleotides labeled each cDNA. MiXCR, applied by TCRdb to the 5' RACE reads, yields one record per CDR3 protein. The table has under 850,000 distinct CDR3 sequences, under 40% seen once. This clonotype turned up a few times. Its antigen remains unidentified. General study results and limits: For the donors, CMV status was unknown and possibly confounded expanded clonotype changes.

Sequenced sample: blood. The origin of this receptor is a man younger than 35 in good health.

In nucleotides, the CDR3 is TGTGCCAGCGCGGCGGGATGGGACTATGGCTACACCTTC. Residues: CASAAGWDYGYTF. The gene calls are TRBV27 and TRBJ1-2, with D hard to call. Deletions cut 8 bases from V and 3 bases from J, with 13 bases between. The germline CDR1 and CDR2 sequences are MNHEY and SMNVEV (reference sequence). There are 13 residues in the CDR3.